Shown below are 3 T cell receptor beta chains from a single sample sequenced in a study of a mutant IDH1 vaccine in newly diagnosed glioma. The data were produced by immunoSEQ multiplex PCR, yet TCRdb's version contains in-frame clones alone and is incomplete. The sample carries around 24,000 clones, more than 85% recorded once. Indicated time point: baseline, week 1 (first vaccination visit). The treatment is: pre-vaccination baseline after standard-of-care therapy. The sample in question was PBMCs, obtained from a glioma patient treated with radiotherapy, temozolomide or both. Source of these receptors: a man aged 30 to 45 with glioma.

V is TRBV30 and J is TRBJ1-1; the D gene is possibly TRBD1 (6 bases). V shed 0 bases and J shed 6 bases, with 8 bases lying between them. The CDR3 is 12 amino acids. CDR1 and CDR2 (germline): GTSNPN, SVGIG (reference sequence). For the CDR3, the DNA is TGTGCCTGGAGTGTAGGGGGGGCTGAAGCTTTCTTT. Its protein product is CAWSVGGAEAFF.

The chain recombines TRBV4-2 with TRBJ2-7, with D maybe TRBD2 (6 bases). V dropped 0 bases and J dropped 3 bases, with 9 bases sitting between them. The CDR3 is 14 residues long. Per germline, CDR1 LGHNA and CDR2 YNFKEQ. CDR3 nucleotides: TGTGCCAGCAGCCAAGATGGAGGGATCTACGAGCAGTACTTC. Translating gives CASSQDGGIYEQYF.

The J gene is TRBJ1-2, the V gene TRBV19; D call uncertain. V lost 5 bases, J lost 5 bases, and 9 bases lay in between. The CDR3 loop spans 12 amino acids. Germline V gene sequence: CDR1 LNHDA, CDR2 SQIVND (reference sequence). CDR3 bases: TGTGCCAGTAGTCCACAAGGATATGGCTACACCTTC. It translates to CASSPQGYGYTF.